Below are 27 T cell receptor beta chains sequenced from a single sample in a study of CD8 T cells in ankylosing spondylitis. TCRdb redid the calling of the 5' RACE reads with MiXCR, one entry per CDR3 protein. In the table there are more than 60,000 distinct CDR3 sequences, over 4% of which are singletons. Source material: blood, either unsorted or a sorted T cell fraction (not recorded which). The receptor set was obtained from a male donor with ankylosing spondylitis or in good health (not recorded which).

This clonotype was seen repeatedly, ten times or more. This sequence joins TRBV12-3 or TRBV12-4 and TRBJ2-7; perhaps D is TRBD1 or TRBD2 (5 bases each). This CDR3 is 13 amino acids long. V was pared by 5 bases and J by 5 bases, with 13 bases between. CDR3 in DNA: TGTGCCAGCAGTCGGGGCCGTGGGAACGAGCAGTACTTC. It specifies CASSRGRGNEQYF.

This clonotype was observed at least ten times. The chain combines TRBV12-3 or TRBV12-4 with TRBJ1-2; D remains ambiguous. CDR3 length: 14 amino acids. The ends were cut back, 3 bases at V and 4 bases at J, with 12 bases in the middle. The CDR3 spells CASSFSRIIYGYTF. The CDR3 DNA is TGTGCCAGCAGTTTTTCGCGGATCATCTATGGCTACACCTTC.

This clonotype came up many times. The chain joins TRBV3-1 to TRBJ2-3; the D is unclear. The CDR3 covers 14 residues. The V and J ends lost 2 bases and 2 bases respectively, with 8 bases between them. The germline gives CDR1 LGHDT, CDR2 YNNKEL (reference sequence). CDR3 protein: CASSQPPNTDTQYF. The CDR3, as DNA: TGTGCCAGCAGCCAACCCCCAAACACAGATACGCAGTATTTT.

There are many counts of this clonotype. V usage is TRBV20-1 and J usage is TRBJ2-2; no firm D call. Germline CDR1 DFQATT, CDR2 SNEGSKA (reference sequence). Trimming shortened V by 0 bases and J by 0 bases, and 5 bases separated the two germline ends. The CDR3 is made up of 14 amino acids. CDR3 sequence: CSARELANTGELFF. The DNA for the CDR3 is TGCAGTGCTAGAGAGCTAGCGAACACCGGGGAGCTGTTTTTT.

This clonotype was picked up many times. The chain couples TRBV10-3 to TRBJ2-5; perhaps D is TRBD1 or TRBD2 (7 bases each). Trimming removed 4 bases from V and 5 bases from J, with 14 bases in between. From germline, CDR1 is ENHRY and CDR2 SYGVKD. The CDR3 sequence is 14 residues long. CDR3 in DNA: TGTGCCATCAGTGGGGGAGGGGGCGGCGAGACCCAGTACTTC. It codes for CAISGGGGGETQYF.

At least ten counts were recorded for this clonotype. The V and J genes are TRBV25-1 and TRBJ2-7, with no clear D. The CDR3 runs 13 residues. Germline lookup yields CDR1 MGHDK and CDR2 SYGVNS. V was cut by 3 bases and J by 0 bases, with 6 bases left in between. This CDR3 is CASSDESSYEQYF. The CDR3 bases are TGTGCCAGCAGTGACGAGAGCTCCTACGAGCAGTACTTC.

This clonotype was detected many times. The rearrangement uses TRBV7-2 and TRBJ2-5; no definite D call. Trimming shortened V by 5 bases and J by 2 bases, and 15 bases separated the two germline ends. There are 15 residues in the CDR3. Germline-derived CDR1 and CDR2 are SGHTA and FQGNSA. The CDR3 is CASSLTGGVQETQYF. CDR3 nucleotide sequence: TGTGCCAGCAGCCTCACGGGTGGGGTACAAGAGACCCAGTACTTC.

This clonotype was seen many times. The rearrangement joins TRBV7-8 to TRBJ2-7; possibly TRBD1 for D (6 bases). V lost 5 bases, J lost 0 bases, and 14 bases lay in between. The CDR3 runs to 15 residues. The germline gives CDR1 SGHVS, CDR2 FQNEAQ. In DNA form, the CDR3 reads TGTGCCAGCAGCATTAACAGGGATTACTCCTACGAGCAGTACTTC. Its protein is CASSINRDYSYEQYF.

This clonotype showed up many times. The V and J genes are TRBV7-2 and TRBJ1-2, with 10 bases lining up with TRBD1. The V segment lost 5 bases and the J segment 8 bases; nucleotides outside the gene matches: 14. Germline CDR1 is SGHTA and CDR2 is FQGNSA. This CDR3 spans 16 amino acids. Here the CDR3 reads CASSPGTGELLRGYTF. The CDR3, as DNA: TGTGCCAGCAGCCCCGGGACAGGGGAGTTATTACGCGGCTACACCTTC.

Ten or more counts support this clonotype. The chain has TRBV12-3 or TRBV12-4 and TRBJ1-4, with D tentatively TRBD1 (5 bases). The CDR3 sequence is 15 residues long. V lost 5 bases, J lost 5 bases, and 15 bases lay in between. In nucleotides, the CDR3 is TGTGCCAGCAGTCGAACAGGAGGCTCGAATGAAAAACTGTTTTTT. Translating it yields CASSRTGGSNEKLFF.

This clonotype has ten or more counts. The CDR3 coding sequence is TGTGCCAGCAGCCAAGGGGGACCTGGACAGCCCCAGCATTTT. This encodes CASSQGGPGQPQHF. V gene TRBV3-1 combines with J gene TRBJ1-5; the D gene is possibly TRBD1 (5 bases). This CDR3 contains 14 residues. The ends were cut back, 1 base at V and 7 bases at J, with 11 bases in the middle. Germline CDR1 is LGHDT and CDR2 is YNNKEL (reference sequence).

This clonotype occurred many times. V gene TRBV7-6 combines with J gene TRBJ2-2; 7 bases agree with TRBD1. Germline V lookup: CDR1 SGHVS, CDR2 FNYEAQ. This CDR3 has 16 residues. The J segment lost 4 bases and the V segment lost 5 bases, leaving 10 bases of the junction unmatched. This CDR3 reads CASSADGAGGTGELFF. CDR3 nucleotides: TGTGCCAGCAGCGCGGATGGGGCAGGGGGCACCGGGGAGCTGTTTTTT.

This clonotype was seen many times. The CDR3 region has the DNA TGCGCCAGCAGCTCTAGCGGGTCCTCCTACGAGCAGTACTTC. Translated, it gives CASSSSGSSYEQYF. The chain is built from TRBV5-1 and TRBJ2-7; TRBD2 matches at 8 bases. Trimming took 3 bases from V and 0 from J; bases not matched to a gene: 2. The CDR3 has 14 amino acids. Germline V gene sequence: CDR1 SGHRS, CDR2 YFSETQ. Full variable domain (remainder filled in from reference TRBV5-1 and TRBJ2-7): KAGVTQTPRYLIKTRGQQVTLSCSPISGHRSVSWYQQTPGQGLQFLFEYFSETQRNKGNFPGRFSGRQFSNSRSEMNVSTLELGDSALYLCASSSSGSSYEQYFGPGTRLTVT.

This clonotype was recorded many times. The chain is built from TRBV2 and TRBJ2-5; TRBD1 is a possible D gene (6 bases). CDR1 is SNHLY and CDR2 is FYNNEI in the germline V gene. The CDR3 loop spans 13 amino acids. Deletions cut 8 bases from V and 0 bases from J, with 10 bases between. Written as DNA, the CDR3 is TGTGCCAGCCAAAGGGGGTACCAAGAGACCCAGTACTTC. Protein sequence: CASQRGYQETQYF.

There are a few counts of this clonotype. The rearrangement uses TRBV7-8 and TRBJ2-2, with 7 bases that match TRBD1. The germline V gene encodes CDR1 SGHVS and CDR2 FQNEAQ. The CDR3 loop spans 16 amino acids. Losses at the gene ends were 1 base for V and 5 bases for J; bases not matched to a gene: 7. CDR3 loop: CASSLVGTASTGELFF. DNA of the CDR3: TGTGCCAGCAGCTTAGTGGGGACAGCTTCTACCGGGGAGCTGTTTTTT.

The chain has TRBV5-1 and TRBJ2-1; D uncertain. CDR1 and CDR2 from the germline V gene are SGHRS and YFSETQ. Trimming pared 0 bases from V and 5 bases from J, leaving 12 bases between. The CDR3 runs to 15 residues. As DNA, the CDR3 is TGCGCCAGCAGCTTGGGTGGGCAGCCCCACAATGAGCAGTTCTTC. Encoded protein: CASSLGGQPHNEQFF.

This clonotype was found a few times. The chain combines TRBV12-3 or TRBV12-4 with TRBJ1-5; D possibly corresponds to TRBD1 (5 bases). The CDR3 is 14 residues long. V was cut by 1 base and J by 5 bases, with 9 bases left in between. The CDR3 DNA is TGTGCCAGCAGTTTAGTGGGGGATTATCAGCCCCAGCATTTT. Residues: CASSLVGDYQPQHF.

In its sample, this clonotype was seen many times. The V call is TRBV7-8, the J call TRBJ2-3; tentatively, D is TRBD1 (6 bases). The CDR3 is made up of 15 amino acids. V was shortened by 2 bases and J by 2 bases, with 11 bases between the two germline ends. The V gene's germline CDR1 is SGHVS and CDR2 FQNEAQ. The CDR3 DNA reads TGTGCCAGCAGCTTAAGACAGGCATCCACAGATACGCAGTATTTT. It yields the protein CASSLRQASTDTQYF.

This clonotype was recorded at least ten times. The J gene is TRBJ2-3, the V gene TRBV7-8, with 9 bases fitting TRBD1. Germline assignment: CDR1 SGHVS and CDR2 FQNEAQ. V lost 5 bases, J lost 3 bases, and 9 bases stayed unmatched. The CDR3 loop spans 16 amino acids. The CDR3 DNA sequence: TGTGCCAGCAGCGCGACAGGGGGGTTAGGGACAGATACGCAGTATTTT. Its protein product is CASSATGGLGTDTQYF.

Note on this clonotype: A read error may explain this, as a much larger clone is one base away. V and J are TRBV6-5 and TRBJ1-1; 8 bases map to TRBD1. The CDR3 extends over 14 amino acids. The J segment lost 7 bases and the V segment lost 2 bases, leaving 6 bases of the junction unmatched. Germline V CDR1 and CDR2: MNHEY, SVGAGI. Written as DNA, the CDR3 is TGTGCCAGCAGTTACCGACAGGGGAAGGGTGAAGCTTTCTTT. Residues: CASSYRQGKGEAFF.

This clonotype was observed at least ten times. The rearrangement uses TRBV7-2 and TRBJ2-3, with TRBD2 matching 12 bases. In germline, CDR1 is SGHTA, CDR2 FQGNSA. With V trimmed by 3 bases and J by 6 bases, 4 bases remained unmatched. The CDR3 runs to 15 residues. CDR3 amino acids: CASSLTSGGADTQYF. The CDR3 coding sequence is TGTGCCAGCAGCTTGACTAGCGGGGGCGCGGATACGCAGTATTTT.

This clonotype was observed at least ten times. The chain has TRBV28 and TRBJ2-2; D gene ambiguous. Trimming pared 3 bases from V and 4 bases from J, leaving 12 bases between. The germline V gene has CDR1 MDHEN and CDR2 SYDVKM. This CDR3 has 15 amino acids. The CDR3 here is CASSFRLGGTGELFF. The CDR3 nucleotides are TGTGCCAGCAGTTTTCGGCTAGGTGGCACCGGGGAGCTGTTTTTT.

This clonotype was detected ten times or more. The chain recombines TRBV5-4 with TRBJ1-1; 7 bases agree with TRBD1. The length of the CDR3 is 16 residues. Germline lookup yields CDR1 SGHNT and CDR2 YYREEE (reference sequence). The trim removed 0 bases at V and 0 bases at J, leaving 5 bases unmatched. CDR3 residues: CASSLAGQVMNTEAFF. CDR3 bases: TGTGCCAGCAGCTTGGCCGGACAGGTTATGAACACTGAAGCTTTCTTT.

This clonotype was counted ten times or more. V is TRBV7-2 and J is TRBJ2-1; D ambiguous. Germline CDR1 SGHTA, CDR2 FQGNSA. The V gene lost 2 bases and the J gene lost 3 bases, with 8 bases spanning the gap. This CDR3 spans 14 amino acids. The CDR3 sequence is CASSLPLGYNEQFF. The CDR3 region has the DNA TGTGCCAGCAGCTTACCTCTAGGCTACAATGAGCAGTTCTTC. Filled out from reference TRBV7-2 and TRBJ2-1, the complete variable domain reads GAGVSQSPSNKVTEKGKDVELRCDPISGHTALYWYRQSLGQGLEFLIYFQGNSAPDKSGLPSDRFSAERTGGSVSTLTIQRTQQEDSAVYLCASSLPLGYNEQFFGPGTRLTVL.

This clonotype was observed many times. The rearrangement uses TRBV20-1 and TRBJ1-2; D unresolved. V was trimmed by 3 bases and J by 0 bases, leaving 11 bases between them. The CDR3 length is 14 residues. CDR1 is DFQATT and CDR2 is SNEGSKA in the germline V gene (reference sequence). Here the CDR3 reads CSASGRGSNYGYTF. Here the CDR3 DNA reads TGCAGTGCTAGTGGGCGAGGATCTAACTATGGCTACACCTTC.

This clonotype was observed many times. V and J are TRBV28 and TRBJ2-3; maybe TRBD1 (6 bases). This CDR3 contains 15 residues. V dropped 3 bases and J dropped 1 base, with 11 bases sitting between them. Germline CDR1 and CDR2: MDHEN and SYDVKM. The CDR3 DNA reads as TGTGCCAGCAGTTTTCCCAGGGGCGGCACAGATACGCAGTATTTT. This sequence encodes CASSFPRGGTDTQYF.

This clonotype was seen many times. This chain connects TRBV20-1 to TRBJ2-7; a possible D gene is TRBD1 (6 bases). The germline gives CDR1 DFQATT, CDR2 SNEGSKA (reference sequence). Deletions cut 6 bases from V and 3 bases from J, with 15 bases between. This CDR3 spans 13 amino acids. The CDR3 reads CSASGAGLYEQYF. In DNA form, the CDR3 reads TGCAGTGCCTCAGGGGCCGGCCTCTACGAGCAGTACTTC.